A single T cell receptor beta chain is shown here with its context. Per germline, CDR1 PRHDT and CDR2 FYEKMQ (reference sequence). Trimming cost V 4 bases and J 4 bases; bases outside gene matches: 5. This CDR3 is built from 14 residues. The entry originates in a study of blood T cell repertoires in COVID-19. As handled by the study authors: Nucleated cell counts were estimated from reference gene primer amplification. Some clones are missing from TCRdb's copy, which holds only in-frame ones; the method was immunoSEQ multiplex PCR. The V and J calls and clone size were taken over from that table, and D and trimming were inferred from the DNA. The table shows 130,000 or so clones, with around four fifths occurring only once.

Sequences were obtained from peripheral blood. The sequence came from a man older than 75 with active or convalescent COVID-19. This sequence joins TRBV13 and TRBJ1-2; 8 bases match TRBD1. The CDR3 DNA reads as TGTGCCAGCAGCTCCGCGACAGGGGTCTATGGCTACACCTTC. Its translation: CASSSATGVYGYTF.